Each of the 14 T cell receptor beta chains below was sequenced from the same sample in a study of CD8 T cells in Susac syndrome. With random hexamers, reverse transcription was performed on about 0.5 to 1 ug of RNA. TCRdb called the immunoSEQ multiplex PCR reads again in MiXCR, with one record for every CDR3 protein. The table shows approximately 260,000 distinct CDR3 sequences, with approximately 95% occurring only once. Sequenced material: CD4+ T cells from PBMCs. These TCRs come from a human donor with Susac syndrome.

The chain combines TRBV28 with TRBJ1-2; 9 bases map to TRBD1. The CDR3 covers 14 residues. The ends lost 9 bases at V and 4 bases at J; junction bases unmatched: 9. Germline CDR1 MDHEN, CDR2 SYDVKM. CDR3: CASNTGGAPYGYTF. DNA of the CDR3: TGTGCCAGTAACACAGGGGGCGCTCCCTATGGCTACACCTTC.

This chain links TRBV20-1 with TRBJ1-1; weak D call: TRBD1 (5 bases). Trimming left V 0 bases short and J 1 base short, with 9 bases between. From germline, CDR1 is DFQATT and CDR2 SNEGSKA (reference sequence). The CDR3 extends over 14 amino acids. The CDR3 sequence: CSAREGQRNTEAFF. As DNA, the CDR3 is TGCAGTGCTAGAGAGGGGCAGAGGAACACTGAAGCTTTCTTT.

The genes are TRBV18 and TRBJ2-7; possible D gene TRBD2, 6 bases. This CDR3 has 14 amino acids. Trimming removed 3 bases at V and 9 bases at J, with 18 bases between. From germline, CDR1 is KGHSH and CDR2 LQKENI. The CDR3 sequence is CASSPPGPRGGQYF. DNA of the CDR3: TGTGCCAGCTCACCGCCGGGACCCCGGGGAGGGCAGTACTTC.

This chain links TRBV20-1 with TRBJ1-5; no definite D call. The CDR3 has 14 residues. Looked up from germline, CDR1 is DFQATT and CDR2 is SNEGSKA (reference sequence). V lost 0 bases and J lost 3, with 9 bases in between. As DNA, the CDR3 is TGCAGTGCTAGAGACTCTAGCTACAATCAGCCCCAGCATTTT. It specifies CSARDSSYNQPQHF.

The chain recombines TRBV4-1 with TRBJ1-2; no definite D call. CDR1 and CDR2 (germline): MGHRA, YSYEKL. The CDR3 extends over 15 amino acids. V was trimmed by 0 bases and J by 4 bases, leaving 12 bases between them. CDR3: CASSQEGRPSYGYTF. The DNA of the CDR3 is TGCGCCAGCAGCCAAGAGGGCAGGCCGAGCTATGGCTACACCTTC.

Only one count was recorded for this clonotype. Here the CDR3 DNA reads TGTGCCAGCAGGCAACTCAATCAGCCCCAGCATTTT. It yields the protein CASRQLNQPQHF. This sequence joins TRBV28 and TRBJ1-5; D is uncertain. V gave up 6 bases and J gave up 3 bases, with 6 bases separating them. Germline V gene data show CDR1 as MDHEN and CDR2 as SYDVKM. The CDR3 runs 12 residues.

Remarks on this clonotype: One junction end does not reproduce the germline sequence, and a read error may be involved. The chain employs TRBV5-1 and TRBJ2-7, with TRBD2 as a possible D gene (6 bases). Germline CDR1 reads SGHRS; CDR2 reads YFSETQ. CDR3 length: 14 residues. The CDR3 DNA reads TGTGCCAGCAGTTTAGCCGGGAGCTCTTACGAGCAGTACTTC. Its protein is CASSLAGSSYEQYF.

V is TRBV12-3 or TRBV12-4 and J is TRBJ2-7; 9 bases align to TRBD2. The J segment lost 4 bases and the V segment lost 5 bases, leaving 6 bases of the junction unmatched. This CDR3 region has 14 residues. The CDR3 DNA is TGTGCCAGCAGTGTGGCTAGCGGGACGTACGAGCAGTACTTC. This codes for CASSVASGTYEQYF.

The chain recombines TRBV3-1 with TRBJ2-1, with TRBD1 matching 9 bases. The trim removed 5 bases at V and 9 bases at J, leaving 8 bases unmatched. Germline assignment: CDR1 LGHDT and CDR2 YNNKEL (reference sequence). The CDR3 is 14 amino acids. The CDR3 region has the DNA TGTGCCAGCAGCTCGCGGGACAGGGACGTTGAGCAGTTCTTC. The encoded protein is CASSSRDRDVEQFF.

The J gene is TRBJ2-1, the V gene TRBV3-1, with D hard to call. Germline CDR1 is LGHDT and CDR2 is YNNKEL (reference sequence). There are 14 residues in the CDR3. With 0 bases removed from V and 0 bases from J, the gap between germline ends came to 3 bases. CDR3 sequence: CASSQDNSYNEQFF. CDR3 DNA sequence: TGTGCCAGCAGCCAAGACAACTCCTACAATGAGCAGTTCTTC.

The CDR3 DNA is TGCGCCAGCAAGGCCTACAATGAGCAGTTCTTC. It codes for CASKAYNEQFF. J is TRBJ2-1 and V is TRBV4-1, with D uncertain. Germline V gene lookup returns CDR1 MGHRA and CDR2 YSYEKL. The CDR3 runs 11 residues. Deletions cut 7 bases from V and 2 bases from J, with 3 bases between.

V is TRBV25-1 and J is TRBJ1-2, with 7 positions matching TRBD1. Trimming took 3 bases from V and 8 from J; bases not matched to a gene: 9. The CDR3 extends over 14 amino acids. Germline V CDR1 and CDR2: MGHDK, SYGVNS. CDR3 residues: CASSEGTAFVGYTF. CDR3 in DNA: TGTGCCAGCAGTGAGGGGACAGCCTTCGTCGGCTACACCTTC.

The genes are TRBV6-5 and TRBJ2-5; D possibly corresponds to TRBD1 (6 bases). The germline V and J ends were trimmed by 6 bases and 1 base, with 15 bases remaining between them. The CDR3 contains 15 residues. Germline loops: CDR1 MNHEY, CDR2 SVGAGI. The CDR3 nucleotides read TGTGCCAGCAGAGCTACAGGGTTGAGCCAAGAGACCCAGTACTTC. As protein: CASRATGLSQETQYF.

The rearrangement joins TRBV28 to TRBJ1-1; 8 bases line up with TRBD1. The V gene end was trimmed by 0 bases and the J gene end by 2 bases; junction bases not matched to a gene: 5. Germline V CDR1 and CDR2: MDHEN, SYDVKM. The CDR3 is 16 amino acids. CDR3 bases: TGTGCCAGCAGTTTATGGGACAGGGTTAAAAACACTGAAGCTTTCTTT. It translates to CASSLWDRVKNTEAFF.